Each of the 18 T cell receptor beta chains below was sequenced from the same sample in a study of blood T cell repertoires in COVID-19. TCRdb's copy holds only in-frame clones and misses some; the assay was immunoSEQ multiplex PCR. The data contain under 70,000 clones, nearly 90% of them singletons. Sequencing input: peripheral blood. The receptors were gathered from a man aged 60-69 years with active COVID-19.

The gene calls are TRBV4-2 and TRBJ2-3, with 9 positions matching TRBD2. The CDR3 contains 15 residues. The germline gives CDR1 LGHNA, CDR2 YNFKEQ. V shed 2 bases, J shed 6 bases, and the junction held 6 bases outside the gene matches. CDR3 sequence reads: CASSQMLAGLDTQYF. The CDR3 DNA sequence: TGTGCCAGCAGCCAAATGCTAGCGGGGTTGGATACGCAGTATTTT.

The CDR3: CASSGRKGTAASTGELFF. CDR3 DNA: TGTGCCAGCAGCGGAAGAAAGGGGACAGCCGCAAGTACCGGGGAGCTGTTTTTT. The rearrangement joins TRBV11-2 to TRBJ2-2; 7 bases are a match to TRBD1. With 5 bases clipped from V and 5 bases from J, the junction kept 17 bases outside the gene matches. Germline V gene data show CDR1 as SGHAT and CDR2 as FQNNGV. This CDR3 region has 18 residues.

The V call is TRBV10-3, the J call TRBJ1-2, with TRBD1 matching over 7 bases. CDR1 is ENHRY and CDR2 is SYGVKD in the germline V gene. This CDR3 has 14 amino acids. V lost 7 bases, J lost 8 bases, and 13 bases stayed unmatched. The CDR3, as DNA: TGTGCCATCACTCCGAGACAGGGTCTAGACGGCTACACCTTC. Translated, it gives CAITPRQGLDGYTF.

The chain links TRBV19 to TRBJ2-3; 8 nucleotides line up with TRBD2. After removal of 6 bases from V and 2 bases from J, the junction contained 7 bases not matched to a gene. CDR1 is LNHDA and CDR2 is SQIVND in the germline V gene (reference sequence). The CDR3 spans 15 residues. This CDR3 reads CASRKATSDTDTQYF. The DNA of the CDR3 is TGTGCCAGTAGGAAGGCGACTAGCGACACAGATACGCAGTATTTT.

The chain has TRBV9 and TRBJ2-1, with a weak D call TRBD1 (5 bases). Germline CDR1 is SGDLS and CDR2 is YYNGEE. The V gene lost 0 bases and the J gene lost 4 bases, with 8 bases spanning the gap. CDR3 size: 14 residues. The CDR3 loop is CASSVARQYNEQFF. The CDR3 DNA sequence: TGTGCCAGCAGCGTAGCTCGACAGTACAATGAGCAGTTCTTC.

The V call is TRBV28, the J call TRBJ2-7; D gene unclear. The CDR3 is 12 residues long. CDR1 is MDHEN, CDR2 SYDVKM, per germline. V dropped 1 base and J dropped 6 bases, with 7 bases sitting between them. CDR3 bases: TGTGCCAGCAGTTTATCCCTACTCGAGCAGTACTTC. It codes for CASSLSLLEQYF.

V usage is TRBV18 and J usage is TRBJ2-5, with D possibly being TRBD1 (5 bases). V dropped 4 bases and J dropped 2 bases, with 8 bases sitting between them. This CDR3 is 13 amino acids long. Germline lookup yields CDR1 KGHSH and CDR2 LQKENI. CDR3 protein: CASSLTVQETQYF. DNA of the CDR3: TGTGCCAGCTCACTGACAGTTCAAGAGACCCAGTACTTC.

The chain recombines TRBV2 with TRBJ1-2, with 7 bases matching TRBD1. CDR3 size: 13 residues. Germline V CDR1 and CDR2: SNHLY, FYNNEI. The trim removed 3 bases at V and 4 bases at J, leaving 2 bases unmatched. The CDR3 DNA follows: TGTGCCAGCAGTGAGGACAGGCTCTATGGCTACACCTTC. It yields the protein CASSEDRLYGYTF.

The chain combines TRBV19 with TRBJ1-6, with unresolved D. Germline CDR1 and CDR2: LNHDA and SQIVND (reference sequence). Trimming pared 1 base from V and 10 bases from J, leaving 5 bases between. The CDR3 length is 12 residues. The CDR3 DNA follows: TGTGCCAGTAGTATAGGAGGATCACCCCTCCACTTT. This translates into CASSIGGSPLHF.

The gene calls are TRBV19 and TRBJ2-5; 7 nucleotides line up with TRBD2. J lost 5 bases, V lost 5 bases, and 8 bases had no gene match. CDR3 length: 14 amino acids. CDR1 is LNHDA and CDR2 is SQIVND in the germline V gene (reference sequence). The CDR3 coding sequence is TGTGCCAGTAGTGGGATAGCGGGTGGGGAGACCCAGTACTTC. Protein sequence: CASSGIAGGETQYF. Full variable domain (outside the CDR3, taken from reference TRBV19 and TRBJ2-5): DGGITQSPKYLFRKEGQNVTLSCEQNLNHDAMYWYRQDPGQGLRLIYYSQIVNDFQKGDIAEGYSVSREKKESFPLTVTSAQKNPTAFYLCASSGIAGGETQYFGPGTRLLVL.

The chain carries TRBV6-4 and TRBJ2-1; 7 bases fit TRBD2. Germline V CDR1 and CDR2: MRHNA, SNTAGT. J lost 11 bases, V lost 3 bases, and 7 bases had no gene match. The CDR3 consists of 13 residues. The CDR3 DNA reads as TGTGCCAGCAGTGAAGGAAGCGGGACCAAGCAGTTCTTC. Its protein product is CASSEGSGTKQFF.

The CDR3 coding sequence is TGTGCCAGCAGCTCCCCCTCGGGACAGGGCTACGAGCAGTACTTC. This translates into CASSSPSGQGYEQYF. V and J are TRBV7-9 and TRBJ2-7, with TRBD1 matching over 9 bases. The J segment lost 3 bases and the V segment lost 4 bases, leaving 7 bases of the junction unmatched. CDR3 length equals 15 residues. Germline CDR1 is SEHNR and CDR2 is FQNEAQ (reference sequence).

The V gene is TRBV19, the J gene TRBJ2-1; 9 nucleotides agree with TRBD2. The CDR3 extends over 15 amino acids. V was pared by 6 bases and J by 4 bases, with 7 bases of the junction left unmatched. Germline CDR1 reads LNHDA; CDR2 reads SQIVND (reference sequence). CDR3 DNA: TGTGCCAGTAGCATTAGCGGGAGCCGGTACAATGAGCAGTTCTTC. Translation gives CASSISGSRYNEQFF.

The chain links TRBV27 to TRBJ1-5; D gene ambiguous. V lost 3 bases, J lost 9 bases, and 12 bases lay in between. The CDR3 is 13 amino acids. The germline gives CDR1 MNHEY, CDR2 SMNVEV (reference sequence). This CDR3 reads CASSFGPARPQHF. DNA for the CDR3: TGTGCCAGCAGTTTTGGCCCCGCTCGGCCCCAGCATTTT.

This clone showed up just once. CDR3 sequence (DNA): TGTGCCAGCAGTCCACTAGCAACCACAGATACGCAGTATTTT. Residues: CASSPLATTDTQYF. The chain couples TRBV2 to TRBJ2-3; a possible D gene is TRBD2 (6 bases). The V gene's germline CDR1 is SNHLY and CDR2 FYNNEI. The V gene lost 5 bases and the J gene lost 2 bases, with 11 bases spanning the gap. The CDR3 is 14 amino acids.

The gene calls are TRBV6-6 and TRBJ1-5; tentative D call: TRBD1 (6 bases). Germline V gene lookup returns CDR1 MNHNY and CDR2 SVGAGI (reference sequence). Trimming cost V 4 bases and J 0 bases, with 10 bases left between them. The CDR3 runs to 15 residues. The CDR3 DNA sequence: TGTGCCAGCAGTTCGGACAGCTATAGCAATCAGCCCCAGCATTTT. Translated: CASSSDSYSNQPQHF.

The genes are TRBV5-1 and TRBJ1-2; 7 bases are a match to TRBD1. The CDR3 extends over 14 amino acids. The V segment lost 3 bases and the J segment 7 bases; nucleotides outside the gene matches: 9. From germline, CDR1 is SGHRS and CDR2 YFSETQ. Written as DNA, the CDR3 is TGCGCCAGCAGCTCTGACAGGGTGGCCTTTGGCTACACCTTC. Translating it yields CASSSDRVAFGYTF.

V gene TRBV10-3 combines with J gene TRBJ1-1; 8 nucleotides align to TRBD1. The V and J ends lost 7 bases and 1 base, in that order; junction bases with no gene match: 8. CDR1 is ENHRY and CDR2 is SYGVKD in the germline V gene. The CDR3 totals 15 residues. In nucleotides, the CDR3 is TGTGCCATCACCACAAGACAGGGGCAGAACACTGAAGCTTTCTTT. Translation gives CAITTRQGQNTEAFF.